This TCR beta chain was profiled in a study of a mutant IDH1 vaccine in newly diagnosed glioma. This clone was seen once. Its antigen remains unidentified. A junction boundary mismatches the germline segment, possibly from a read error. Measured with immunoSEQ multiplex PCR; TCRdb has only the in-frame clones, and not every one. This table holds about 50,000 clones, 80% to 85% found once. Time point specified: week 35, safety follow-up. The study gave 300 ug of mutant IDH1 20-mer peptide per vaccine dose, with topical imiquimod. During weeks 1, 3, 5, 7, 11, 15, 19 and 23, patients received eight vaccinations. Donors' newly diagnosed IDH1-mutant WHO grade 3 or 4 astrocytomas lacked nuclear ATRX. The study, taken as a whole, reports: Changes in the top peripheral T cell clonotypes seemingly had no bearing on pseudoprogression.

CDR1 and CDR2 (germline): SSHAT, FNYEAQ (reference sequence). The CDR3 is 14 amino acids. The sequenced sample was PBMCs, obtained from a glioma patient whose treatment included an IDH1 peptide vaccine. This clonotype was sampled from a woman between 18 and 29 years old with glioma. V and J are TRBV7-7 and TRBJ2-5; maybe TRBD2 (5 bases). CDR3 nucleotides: TGTGCTAGCAGCTTAGAGGGAACATCAGAGACCCAGTACTTC. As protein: CASSLEGTSETQYF.